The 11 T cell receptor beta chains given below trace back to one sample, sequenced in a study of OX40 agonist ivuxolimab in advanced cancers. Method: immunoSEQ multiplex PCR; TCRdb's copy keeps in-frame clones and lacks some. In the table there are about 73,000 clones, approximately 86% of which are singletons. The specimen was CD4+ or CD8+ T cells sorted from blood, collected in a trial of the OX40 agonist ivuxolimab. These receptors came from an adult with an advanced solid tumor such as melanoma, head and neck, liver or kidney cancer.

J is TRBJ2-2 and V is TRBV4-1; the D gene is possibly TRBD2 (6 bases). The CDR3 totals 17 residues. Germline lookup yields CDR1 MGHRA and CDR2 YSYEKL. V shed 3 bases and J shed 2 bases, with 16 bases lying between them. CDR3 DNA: TGCGCCAGCAGCCACACCTTCGGCGGGGCAAACACCGGGGAGCTGTTTTTT. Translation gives CASSHTFGGANTGELFF.

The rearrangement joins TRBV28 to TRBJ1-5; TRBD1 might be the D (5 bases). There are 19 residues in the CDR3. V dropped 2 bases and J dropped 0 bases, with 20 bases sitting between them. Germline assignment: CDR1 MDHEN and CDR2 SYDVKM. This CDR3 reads CASSLPLWGRGNSNQPQHF. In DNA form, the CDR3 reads TGTGCCAGCAGTTTACCCCTTTGGGGTAGGGGAAATAGCAATCAGCCCCAGCATTTT. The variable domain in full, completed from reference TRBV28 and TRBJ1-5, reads DVKVTQSSRYLVKRTGEKVFLECVQDMDHENMFWYRQDPGLGLRLIYFSYDVKMKEKGDIPEGYSVSREKKERFSLILESASTNQTSMYLCASSLPLWGRGNSNQPQHFGDGTRLSIL.

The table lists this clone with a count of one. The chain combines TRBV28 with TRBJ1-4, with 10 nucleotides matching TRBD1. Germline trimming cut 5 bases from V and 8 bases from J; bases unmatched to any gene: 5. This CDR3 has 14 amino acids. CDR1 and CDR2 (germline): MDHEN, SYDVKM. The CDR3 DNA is TGTGCCAGCAGTCGACAGGGGGCGGGCGAAAAACTGTTTTTT. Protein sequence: CASSRQGAGEKLFF.

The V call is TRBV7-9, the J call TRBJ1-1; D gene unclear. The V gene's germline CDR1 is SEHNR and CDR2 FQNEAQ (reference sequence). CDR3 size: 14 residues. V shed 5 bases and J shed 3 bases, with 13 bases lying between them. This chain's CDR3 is CASSQRGEDTEAFF. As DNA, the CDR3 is TGTGCCAGCAGCCAACGGGGTGAGGACACTGAAGCTTTCTTT. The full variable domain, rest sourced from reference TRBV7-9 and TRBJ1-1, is DTGVSQNPRHKITKRGQNVTFRCDPISEHNRLYWYRQTLGQGPEFLTYFQNEAQLEKSRLLSDRFSAERPKGSFSTLEIQRTEQGDSAMYLCASSQRGEDTEAFFGQGTRLTVV.

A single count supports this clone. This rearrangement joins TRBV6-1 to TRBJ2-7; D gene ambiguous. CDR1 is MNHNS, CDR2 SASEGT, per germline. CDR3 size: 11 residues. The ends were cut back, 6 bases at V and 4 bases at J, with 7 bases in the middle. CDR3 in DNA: TGTGCCAGCAGAGACGGGTACGAGCAGTACTTC. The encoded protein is CASRDGYEQYF.

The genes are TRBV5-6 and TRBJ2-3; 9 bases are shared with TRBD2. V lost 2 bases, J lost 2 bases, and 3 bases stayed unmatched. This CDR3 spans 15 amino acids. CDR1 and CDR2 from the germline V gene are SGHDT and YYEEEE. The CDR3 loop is CASSFIAGATDTQYF. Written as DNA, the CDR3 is TGTGCCAGCAGCTTTATAGCGGGGGCCACAGATACGCAGTATTTT. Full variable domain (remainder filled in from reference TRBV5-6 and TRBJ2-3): DAGVTQSPTHLIKTRGQQVTLRCSPKSGHDTVSWYQQALGQGPQFIFQYYEEEERQRGNFPDRFSGHQFPNYSSELNVNALLLGDSALYLCASSFIAGATDTQYFGPGTRLTVL.

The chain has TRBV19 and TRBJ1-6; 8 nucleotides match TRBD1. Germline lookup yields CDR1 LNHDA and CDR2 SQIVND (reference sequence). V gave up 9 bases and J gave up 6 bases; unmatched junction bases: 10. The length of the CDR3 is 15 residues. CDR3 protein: CASLKRTGTNSPLHF. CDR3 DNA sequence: TGTGCCAGCCTCAAAAGGACAGGGACTAATTCACCCCTCCACTTT. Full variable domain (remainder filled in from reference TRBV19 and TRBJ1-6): DGGITQSPKYLFRKEGQNVTLSCEQNLNHDAMYWYRQDPGQGLRLIYYSQIVNDFQKGDIAEGYSVSREKKESFPLTVTSAQKNPTAFYLCASLKRTGTNSPLHFGNGTRLTVT.

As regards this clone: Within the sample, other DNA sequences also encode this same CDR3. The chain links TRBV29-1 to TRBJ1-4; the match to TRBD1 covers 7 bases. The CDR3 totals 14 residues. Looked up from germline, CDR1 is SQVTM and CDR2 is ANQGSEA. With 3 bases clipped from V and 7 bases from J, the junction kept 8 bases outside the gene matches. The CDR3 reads CSVESGGAGEKLFF. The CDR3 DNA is TGCAGCGTTGAGTCAGGGGGTGCAGGTGAAAAACTGTTTTTT.

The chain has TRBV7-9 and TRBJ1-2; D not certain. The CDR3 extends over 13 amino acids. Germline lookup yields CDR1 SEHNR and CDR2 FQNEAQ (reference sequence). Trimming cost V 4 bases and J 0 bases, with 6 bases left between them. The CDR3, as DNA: TGTGCCAGCAGCTCAACAGCTAACTATGGCTACACCTTC. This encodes CASSSTANYGYTF.

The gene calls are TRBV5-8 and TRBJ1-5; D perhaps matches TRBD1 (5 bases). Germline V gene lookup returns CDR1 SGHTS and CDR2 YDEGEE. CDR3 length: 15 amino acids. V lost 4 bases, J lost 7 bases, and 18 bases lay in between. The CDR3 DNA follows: TGTGCCAGCAGCCCATTGGGGTCAGGGACCCAGCCCCAGCATTTT. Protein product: CASSPLGSGTQPQHF.

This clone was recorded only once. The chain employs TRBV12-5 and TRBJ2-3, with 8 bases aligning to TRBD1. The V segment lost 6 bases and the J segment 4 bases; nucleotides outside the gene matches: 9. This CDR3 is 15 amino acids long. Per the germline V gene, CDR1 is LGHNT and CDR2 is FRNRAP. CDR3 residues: CASGQGAESPDTQYF. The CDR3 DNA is TGTGCTAGTGGCCAGGGGGCGGAATCTCCAGATACGCAGTATTTT.